This entry lists 8 T cell receptor beta chains sequenced from one sample in a study of blood T cell repertoires in COVID-19. Some clones are missing from TCRdb's copy, which holds only in-frame ones; the method was immunoSEQ multiplex PCR. The table lists 350,000 or so clones, roughly 87% of them singletons. The sample consisted of PBMCs or T cells enriched from blood (not recorded which). The receptors shown here come from a woman aged 25 to 39 who had recovered from COVID-19.

The CDR3 loop reads CASREVAAPRGGREKLFF. The CDR3 DNA sequence: TGTGCCAGCAGGGAAGTAGCCGCCCCGAGGGGAGGTCGAGAAAAACTGTTTTTT. The chain combines TRBV27 with TRBJ1-4, with TRBD1 as a possible D gene (5 bases). V shed 6 bases and J shed 8 bases, with 28 bases lying between them. CDR3 length equals 18 residues. The germline V gene has CDR1 MNHEY and CDR2 SMNVEV (reference sequence).

This chain uses TRBV28 with TRBJ2-3, with D possibly TRBD1 on 6 matching bases. Germline values: CDR1 MDHEN, CDR2 SYDVKM. This CDR3 is 15 amino acids long. Trimming stripped 5 bases from V and 2 bases from J, with 14 bases between. The CDR3 sequence is CASSPVDRFTDTQYF. The CDR3 region has the DNA TGTGCCAGCAGTCCCGTGGACAGATTCACAGATACGCAGTATTTT.

This clone was detected only once. The DNA of the CDR3 is TGTGCCAGTGGGGAGGAGATATCCTACGAGCAGTACTTC. Translating gives CASGEEISYEQYF. This rearrangement joins TRBV2 to TRBJ2-7; perhaps TRBD2 as D (6 bases). The CDR3 extends over 13 amino acids. Trimming left V 9 bases short and J 1 base short, with 13 bases between. Germline values: CDR1 SNHLY, CDR2 FYNNEI.

The genes are TRBV7-2 and TRBJ2-1; TRBD2 is a possible D gene (6 bases). The V gene lost 7 bases and the J gene lost 3 bases, with 22 bases spanning the gap. This CDR3 is built from 17 residues. Per the germline V gene, CDR1 is SGHTA and CDR2 is FQGNSA. CDR3 in amino acids: CASTEAGGAPDYNEQFF. The CDR3, as DNA: TGTGCCAGCACCGAAGCAGGCGGGGCGCCAGACTACAATGAGCAGTTCTTC. Full variable domain (rest looked up from reference TRBV7-2 and TRBJ2-1): GAGVSQSPSNKVTEKGKDVELRCDPISGHTALYWYRQSLGQGLEFLIYFQGNSAPDKSGLPSDRFSAERTGGSVSTLTIQRTQQEDSAVYLCASTEAGGAPDYNEQFFGPGTRLTVL.

The V gene is TRBV15, the J gene TRBJ1-2; tentative D call: TRBD1 (5 bases). The CDR3 consists of 12 residues. Deletions cut 3 bases from V and 7 bases from J, with 9 bases between. From germline, CDR1 is LNHNV and CDR2 YYDKDF (reference sequence). The DNA of the CDR3 is TGTGCCACCAGCAGGGCGCAGGGTGGCTACACCTTC. As protein: CATSRAQGGYTF.

CDR3 coding DNA: TGCGCCAGCAGCTTGGCAGTCCAGGGGGATACGCAGTATTTT. Its translation: CASSLAVQGDTQYF. The chain recombines TRBV5-1 with TRBJ2-3; D is perhaps TRBD1 (6 bases). V gave up 0 bases and J gave up 6 bases, with 11 bases separating them. The CDR3 has 14 amino acids. In germline, CDR1 is SGHRS, CDR2 YFSETQ.

The chain combines TRBV4-1 with TRBJ1-1; TRBD1 matches 10 bases. V lost 4 bases, J lost 5 bases, and 10 bases stayed unmatched. This CDR3 has 16 residues. Germline V gives CDR1 MGHRA, CDR2 YSYEKL. The CDR3 nucleotides are TGCGCCAGCAGCCCTTCCGGGACAGGGGCAGGAACTGAAGCTTTCTTT. Protein product: CASSPSGTGAGTEAFF.

The CDR3 DNA reads as TGCGCCAGCAGCCCAGGGGATTCTACAGATACGCAGTATTTT. The encoded protein is CASSPGDSTDTQYF. The rearrangement uses TRBV5-1 and TRBJ2-3, with a possible D match to TRBD1 (6 bases). Trimming left V 4 bases short and J 3 bases short, with 12 bases between. Germline assignment: CDR1 SGHRS and CDR2 YFSETQ. This CDR3 is built from 14 residues. The entire variable domain, with the rest obtained from reference TRBV5-1 and TRBJ2-3, is as follows: KAGVTQTPRYLIKTRGQQVTLSCSPISGHRSVSWYQQTPGQGLQFLFEYFSETQRNKGNFPGRFSGRQFSNSRSEMNVSTLELGDSALYLCASSPGDSTDTQYFGPGTRLTVL.